The clone carrying this T cell receptor (beta chain) was seen only a few times. Its antigen is still unknown. V lost 1 base and J lost 3, with 7 bases in between. Per the germline V gene, CDR1 is SGHVS and CDR2 is FQNEAQ. The CDR3 totals 14 residues. The time point was: patch test 2, 6 weeks after DPC sensitization. The treatment was: therapeutic diphenylcyclopropenone sensitization with weekly scalp DPC. Prior to each patch test being applied, blood was drawn. This sample is part of a study of human T cells and chemical hapten exposure. Points from the study as a whole: Expanded TCR counts at PT1 were positively correlated with the patch test score.

TCRdb reprocessed the RACE reads via MiXCR and lists one record per CDR3 protein. The table has a few hundred thousand distinct CDR3 sequences, about 6.9% seen once. This clonotype originated in a woman between 18 and 29 years old with alopecia areata. Some clones in this sample may be carry-over from other donors' samples. The V call is TRBV7-8, the J call TRBJ1-5; no clear D. The sequencing used whole blood, collected in connection with sensitization to the hapten diphenylcyclopropenone (DPC). The DNA of the CDR3 is TGTGCCAGCAGCTTAGGGGTGTACAATCAGCCCCAGCATTTT. Translated, it gives CASSLGVYNQPQHF.